This TCR beta chain was obtained from a study of regulatory T cells in long-lasting Graves disease. Indicated time point: persistent/refractory GD, antithyroid drugs over 5 years with positive TRAb. Extracted RNA from PBMCs served as the source of the TCR library. American Thyroid Association guidelines defined how Graves' disease was diagnosed. As concerns this clonotype: Its cognate antigen is unknown.

The CDR3 is made up of 14 amino acids. Deletions cut 1 base from V and 5 bases from J, with 11 bases between. From germline, CDR1 is SGHDN and CDR2 FVKESK. Through Arm-PCR of CDR3 regions and iRepertoire HTBI primers, TCR beta libraries were built. One entry per CDR3 protein, called by TCRdb with MiXCR from the multiplex PCR reads. The table includes more than 650,000 distinct CDR3 sequences, around 30% detected once. General study findings and limits: There were preferences for TRBV28, TRBJ1-2 and TRBJ2-5 in persistent disease.

The J gene is TRBJ2-5, the V gene TRBV14, with D tentatively TRBD2 (5 bases). Material: peripheral blood mononuclear cells (PBMCs), obtained when the disease was refractory, from a patient treated with antithyroid drugs. The receptor's source is a female donor with Graves disease. CDR3 in DNA: TGTGCCAGCAGCCAAGTGGGCAGGAGGGAGACCCAGTACTTC. Translated, it gives CASSQVGRRETQYF.